This TCR beta chain was sequenced during a study of blood T cell repertoires in COVID-19. Whole-study context: Nucleic acid was either cDNA or gDNA, and it came from T cells, B-cell-depleted T cells, or PBMCs.

Method: immunoSEQ multiplex PCR; TCRdb's copy keeps in-frame clones and lacks some. This sample has 540,000 or so clones, with roughly nine tenths found just once. The CDR3 sequence is 12 residues long. V shed 2 bases and J shed 3 bases, with 4 bases lying between them. Germline V gene sequence: CDR1 MNHNY, CDR2 SVGAGI (reference sequence). Concerning this clone: At the DNA level, this CDR3 is encoded by other sequences in the same sample as well.

The J gene is TRBJ1-1, the V gene TRBV6-6; no firm D call. The sequence was obtained from a woman aged 50 to 60 with COVID-19, enrolled during active disease. Specimen: peripheral blood. The CDR3 here is CASSYRDTEAFF. In DNA form, the CDR3 reads TGTGCCAGCAGTTACCGTGACACTGAAGCTTTCTTT.